One sample yielded the 18 T cell receptor beta chains listed below, sequenced in a study of OX40 agonist ivuxolimab in advanced cancers. Method: immunoSEQ multiplex PCR; TCRdb's copy keeps in-frame clones and lacks some. This sample has around 74,000 clones, with about 84% found just once. The input for sequencing was CD4+ or CD8+ T cells sorted from blood, taken in a trial of the OX40 agonist ivuxolimab. These receptors all come from an adult with an advanced solid tumor such as melanoma, head and neck, liver or kidney cancer.

The V gene is TRBV19, the J gene TRBJ2-7, with D perhaps given as TRBD1 or TRBD2 (5 bases each). CDR3 length: 16 residues. Trimming pared 6 bases from V and 1 base from J, leaving 19 bases between. Germline V gene lookup returns CDR1 LNHDA and CDR2 SQIVND (reference sequence). The DNA of the CDR3 is TGTGCCAGTAGCCATTCCGGGGCTTCTTTTTCCTACGAGCAGTACTTC. It specifies CASSHSGASFSYEQYF.

The rearrangement joins TRBV15 to TRBJ2-4, with a weak D call TRBD2 (6 bases). The CDR3 has 16 residues. The V gene lost 0 bases and the J gene lost 1 base, with 10 bases spanning the gap. In germline, CDR1 is LNHNV, CDR2 YYDKDF (reference sequence). The CDR3 coding sequence is TGTGCCACCAGCAGAGATGGGGGAGGTGCCAAAAACATTCAGTACTTC. Translated, it gives CATSRDGGGAKNIQYF.

The chain is built from TRBV11-1 and TRBJ2-7, with D possibly matching TRBD2 (6 bases). This CDR3 has 13 amino acids. The V and J ends lost 0 bases and 7 bases respectively, with 10 bases between them. CDR1 and CDR2 (germline): SGHAT, FQDESV (reference sequence). CDR3 in DNA: TGTGCCAGCAGCTTAGCCGGGGGAGAGGAGCAGTACTTC. Encoded protein: CASSLAGGEEQYF.

The V call is TRBV5-1, the J call TRBJ1-1; 7 nucleotides agree with TRBD1. From germline, CDR1 is SGHRS and CDR2 YFSETQ. V shed 2 bases, J shed 4 bases, and the junction held 2 bases outside the gene matches. The CDR3 length is 13 residues. The CDR3 loop reads CASSFRTGTEAFF. The CDR3 DNA reads TGCGCCAGCAGCTTCCGGACAGGCACTGAAGCTTTCTTT. Using reference TRBV5-1 and TRBJ1-1 for the parts outside the CDR3, the full variable domain is KAGVTQTPRYLIKTRGQQVTLSCSPISGHRSVSWYQQTPGQGLQFLFEYFSETQRNKGNFPGRFSGRQFSNSRSEMNVSTLELGDSALYLCASSFRTGTEAFFGQGTRLTVV.

On this clone: The junction does not match germline at one end; this may be a read error. The chain is built from TRBV28 and TRBJ1-1; 8 bases agree with TRBD1. The CDR3 totals 14 residues. The germline V gene encodes CDR1 MDHEN and CDR2 SYDVKM. The CDR3 protein is CASGLIAGGSEAFF. The CDR3 nucleotides are TGTGCCAGCGGTTTAATAGCAGGGGGCTCTGAAGCTTTCTTT. The variable domain in full, completed from reference TRBV28 and TRBJ1-1, reads DVKVTQSSRYLVKRTGEKVFLECVQDMDHENMFWYRQDPGLGLRLIYFSYDVKMKEKGDIPEGYSVSREKKERFSLILESASTNQTSMYLCASGLIAGGSEAFFGQGTRLTVV.

The chain recombines TRBV12-5 with TRBJ2-1; TRBD2 matches at 10 bases. J lost 0 bases, V lost 6 bases, and 14 bases had no gene match. Germline V lookup: CDR1 LGHNT, CDR2 FRNRAP. The CDR3 is 19 residues long. CDR3 amino acids: CASGLTGTSVRDSYNEQFF. DNA for the CDR3: TGTGCTAGTGGCCTAACCGGGACTAGCGTGAGAGACTCCTACAATGAGCAGTTCTTC. The full variable domain, its missing parts supplied by reference TRBV12-5 and TRBJ2-1, is DARVTQTPRHKVTEMGQEVTMRCQPILGHNTVFWYRQTMMQGLELLAYFRNRAPLDDSGMPKDRFSAEMPDATLATLKIQPSEPRDSAVYFCASGLTGTSVRDSYNEQFFGPGTRLTVL.

This clone has a single count. The chain carries TRBV15 and TRBJ1-3; no firm D call. The CDR3 covers 16 residues. CDR1 is LNHNV and CDR2 is YYDKDF in the germline V gene (reference sequence). V was shortened by 3 bases and J by 0 bases, with 12 bases between the two germline ends. The CDR3 bases are TGTGCCACCAGCAGGGACCCAGCCAGCTCTGGAAACACCATATATTTT. This gives the protein CATSRDPASSGNTIYF.

This chain uses TRBV6-1 with TRBJ2-1; no clear D gene. The V end lost 6 bases, the J end lost 0 bases, and 9 bases lay between the germline ends. The CDR3 length is 14 residues. CDR1 and CDR2 (germline): MNHNS, SASEGT. The CDR3 DNA sequence: TGTGCCAGCAGCGCTGGCGGCTCCTACAATGAGCAGTTCTTC. It encodes CASSAGGSYNEQFF.

In regard to this clone: The germline gene is not matched at one end of the junction; a read error may be the cause. The chain recombines TRBV7-7 with TRBJ2-5; the D is unclear. Germline CDR1 and CDR2: SSHAT and FNYEAQ (reference sequence). This CDR3 spans 13 amino acids. The CDR3 bases are TGTGCTAGCAGCTTTAACCGGGTGGAGACCCAGTACTTC. Translation: CASSFNRVETQYF. The full variable domain, completed using reference TRBV7-7 and TRBJ2-5, is GAGVSQSPRYKVTKRGQDVTLRCDPISSHATLYWYQQALGQGPEFLTYFNYEAQPDKSGLPSDRFSAERPEGSISTLTIQRTEQRDSAMYRCASSFNRVETQYFGPGTRLLVL.

This sequence joins TRBV11-1 and TRBJ2-5; the match to TRBD2 covers 8 bases. Germline lookup yields CDR1 SGHAT and CDR2 FQDESV (reference sequence). V dropped 5 bases and J dropped 2; count of bases not matched to a gene: 10. The CDR3 runs to 16 residues. CDR3 protein: CASSPQGSGTQETQYF. DNA of the CDR3: TGTGCCAGCAGCCCTCAGGGTAGCGGGACGCAAGAGACCCAGTACTTC. Drawing the rest from reference TRBV11-1 and TRBJ2-5, the complete variable domain is EAEVAQSPRYKITEKSQAVAFWCDPISGHATLYWYRQILGQGPELLVQFQDESVVDDSQLPKDRFSAERLKGVDSTLKIQPAELGDSAMYLCASSPQGSGTQETQYFGPGTRLLVL.

The V and J genes are TRBV10-1 and TRBJ2-2, with D possibly matching TRBD2 (6 bases). The V gene lost 8 bases and the J gene lost 1 base, with 14 bases spanning the gap. Looked up from germline, CDR1 is WNHNN and CDR2 is SYGVQD (reference sequence). This CDR3 spans 15 amino acids. CDR3 sequence: CASGLGGENTGELFF. In nucleotides, the CDR3 is TGCGCCAGCGGGCTAGGAGGGGAGAACACCGGGGAGCTGTTTTTT.

The V and J genes are TRBV6-6 and TRBJ1-1; no clear D. The CDR3 runs to 13 residues. The ends were cut back, 0 bases at V and 6 bases at J, with 8 bases in the middle. Germline CDR1 MNHNY, CDR2 SVGAGI (reference sequence). The chain's CDR3 is CASSYSRTSEAFF. The CDR3 DNA is TGTGCCAGCAGTTACTCGAGGACGTCTGAAGCTTTCTTT.

This clone has just one count. The rearrangement joins TRBV7-2 to TRBJ1-1; D ambiguous. Looked up from germline, CDR1 is SGHTA and CDR2 is FQGNSA. Deletions cut 1 base from V and 1 base from J, with 4 bases between. The CDR3 has 13 residues. Here the CDR3 reads CASSLVGNTEAFF. Written as DNA, the CDR3 is TGTGCCAGCAGCTTAGTTGGGAACACTGAAGCTTTCTTT.

This sequence joins TRBV5-1 and TRBJ2-5; D unclear. V was pared by 5 bases and J by 5 bases, with 13 bases between. CDR1 and CDR2 from the germline V gene are SGHRS and YFSETQ. The CDR3 is made up of 13 amino acids. CDR3 nucleotides: TGCGCCAGCAGTTCTCAAATGGGGGAGACCCAGTACTTC. Protein product: CASSSQMGETQYF.

V and J are TRBV2 and TRBJ2-5, with 9 bases identical to TRBD1. This CDR3 region has 17 residues. Losses at the gene ends were 4 bases for V and 4 bases for J; bases not matched to a gene: 13. Germline V gives CDR1 SNHLY, CDR2 FYNNEI. CDR3 bases: TGTGCCAGCAGTGGGGGGACAGGGACCACCGGGGGAGAGACCCAGTACTTC. Its translation is CASSGGTGTTGGETQYF.

This chain links TRBV30 with TRBJ2-1; no clear D. Trimming stripped 1 base from V and 10 bases from J, with 14 bases between. This CDR3 is 13 amino acids long. Germline values: CDR1 GTSNPN, CDR2 SVGIG (reference sequence). DNA of the CDR3: TGTGCCTGGAGTGAAGCCGCAAGCCTGGAGCAGTTCTTC. Its protein is CAWSEAASLEQFF.

The rearrangement uses TRBV2 and TRBJ1-5; 7 bases fit TRBD1. V shed 9 bases and J 2 bases; nucleotides not matched to a gene: 7. Germline V gene lookup returns CDR1 SNHLY and CDR2 FYNNEI. The CDR3 has 14 residues. The CDR3 sequence is CASAGGMGNQPQHF. CDR3 nucleotide sequence: TGTGCCAGTGCAGGGGGTATGGGCAATCAGCCCCAGCATTTT.

This chain joins TRBV11-3 and TRBJ2-1; tentatively, D is TRBD1 (6 bases). The germline V gene has CDR1 SGHNT and CDR2 YENEEA. This CDR3 is 15 amino acids long. Trimming removed 0 bases at V and 5 bases at J, with 11 bases between. The CDR3 DNA is TGTGCCAGCAGCTTAGACCAGGGGACAAACAATGAGCAGTTCTTC. Translation gives CASSLDQGTNNEQFF. Full variable domain (rest looked up from reference TRBV11-3 and TRBJ2-1): EAGVVQSPRYKIIEKKQPVAFWCNPISGHNTLYWYLQNLGQGPELLIRYENEEAVDDSQLPKDRFSAERLKGVDSTLKIQPAELGDSAVYLCASSLDQGTNNEQFFGPGTRLTVL.